The next 22 T cell receptor beta chains were all read from a single sample in a study of cytomegalovirus exposure and HLA in healthy donors (dated by TCRdb to 2017 to 2019). Preparation of the library involved the immunoSEQ multiplex PCR assay. For the multiplex PCR, a mixture combining 60 forward primers for TCR Vbeta segments and 13 reverse primers for TCR Jbeta segments was used. Drawn from immuneACCESS, this table holds only the in-frame rearrangements with V and J called that TCRdb kept. Clones are partly lost; checked studies trace under half to an unresolved V gene and leave the rest unexplained. The sample has about 120,000 clones on record, roughly 80% of them singletons. 2.5% to 3% of the sample lies in the top ten. Source material: PBMCs. These receptors originate from a woman aged 40 to 50 in good health and CMV-seropositive.

The gene calls are TRBV7-2 and TRBJ2-7; 12 bases fit TRBD2. This CDR3 is built from 15 residues. CDR1 SGHTA and CDR2 FQGNSA come from the germline V gene. With 5 bases clipped from V and 2 bases from J, the junction kept 4 bases outside the gene matches. CDR3 in DNA: TGTGCCAGCAGCACCCGACTAGCGGGGGCCTACGAGCAGTACTTC. Its translation: CASSTRLAGAYEQYF.

V gene TRBV5-1 combines with J gene TRBJ2-2, with TRBD2 identical over 8 bases. Trimming took 4 bases from V and 5 from J; bases not matched to a gene: 10. The CDR3 has 16 amino acids. Germline V gene data show CDR1 as SGHRS and CDR2 as YFSETQ. CDR3 sequence (DNA): TGCGCCAGCAGCGCGGCTAGCGGGTCGGGTACCGGGGAGCTGTTTTTT. Amino acids: CASSAASGSGTGELFF.

The genes are TRBV10-3 and TRBJ1-6; 7 bases map to TRBD1. Trimming at V came to 6 bases and at J to 5 bases, leaving 4 bases not matched to a gene. The CDR3 is 14 residues long. CDR1 and CDR2 from the germline V gene are ENHRY and SYGVKD. The CDR3 here is CAIRSGTDNSPLHF. CDR3 sequence (DNA): TGTGCCATCAGGAGTGGGACAGATAATTCACCCCTCCACTTT.

The chain recombines TRBV19 with TRBJ2-1; 8 bases map to TRBD1. The CDR3 is 17 residues long. V trimming: 5 bases; J trimming: 7 bases; junction bases outside the gene matches: 16. CDR1 LNHDA and CDR2 SQIVND come from the germline V gene (reference sequence). The CDR3 bases are TGTGCCAGTAGTCCCTATCCAGGACAGGGTGGGGGGAATGAGCAGTTCTTC. It codes for CASSPYPGQGGGNEQFF.

The chain links TRBV2 to TRBJ1-5, with TRBD1 matching 7 bases. The CDR3 covers 13 residues. V gave up 6 bases and J gave up 6 bases; unmatched junction bases: 5. Germline V CDR1 and CDR2: SNHLY, FYNNEI. The DNA for the CDR3 is TGTGCCAGCAGAGGACAGGTCGGTCAGCCCCAGCATTTT. Its protein is CASRGQVGQPQHF.

This CDR3 reads CASSLSTDTQYF. The DNA of the CDR3 is TGTGCCAGCAGCCTTAGCACAGATACGCAGTATTTT. V usage is TRBV13 and J usage is TRBJ2-3; no firm D call. CDR3 size: 12 residues. Trimming removed 5 bases from V and 0 bases from J, with 3 bases in between. Germline loops: CDR1 PRHDT, CDR2 FYEKMQ (reference sequence).

The rearrangement links TRBV5-4 to TRBJ2-2; D is possibly TRBD2 (5 bases). The CDR3 sequence is 15 residues long. Germline CDR1 SGHNT, CDR2 YYREEE (reference sequence). V lost 4 bases and J lost 5, with 15 bases in between. Here the CDR3 reads CASSPAGSRTGELFF. CDR3 coding DNA: TGTGCCAGCAGCCCGGCGGGCAGCCGGACCGGGGAGCTGTTTTTT.

The J gene is TRBJ1-4, the V gene TRBV7-9; D perhaps matches TRBD1 (6 bases). The V end was cut by 5 bases, the J end by 0 bases, with 10 bases between. Germline CDR1 and CDR2: SEHNR and FQNEAQ (reference sequence). CDR3 size: 15 residues. The CDR3 bases are TGTGCCAGCAGCCCCAGGACAGCAACTAATGAAAAACTGTTTTTT. It codes for CASSPRTATNEKLFF.

The chain uses TRBV7-9 and TRBJ2-5; D not certain. Trimming cost V 5 bases and J 2 bases, with 12 bases left between them. The CDR3 has 14 residues. The germline V gene has CDR1 SEHNR and CDR2 FQNEAQ (reference sequence). The CDR3 nucleotides read TGTGCCAGCAGCCCAGTCACGACTCAAGAGACCCAGTACTTC. This translates into CASSPVTTQETQYF.

The CDR3 reads CASSLGRGPYWETQYF. In DNA, the CDR3 is TGTGCCAGCAGCCTCGGGCGGGGACCTTACTGGGAGACCCAGTACTTC. This chain joins TRBV5-6 and TRBJ2-5, with a possible D match to TRBD2 (6 bases). Germline CDR1 reads SGHDT; CDR2 reads YYEEEE. This CDR3 contains 16 residues. Trimming pared 4 bases from V and 5 bases from J, leaving 21 bases between.

This chain joins TRBV9 and TRBJ1-1; D ambiguous. Trimming shortened V by 1 base and J by 3 bases, and 7 bases separated the two germline ends. The CDR3 sequence is 13 residues long. The V gene's germline CDR1 is SGDLS and CDR2 YYNGEE. The chain's CDR3 is CASSVPSDTEAFF. The CDR3 DNA sequence: TGTGCCAGCAGCGTACCCTCGGACACTGAAGCTTTCTTT.

This clone was detected once. This chain links TRBV28 with TRBJ1-1; 9 nucleotides align to TRBD1. With 6 bases clipped from V and 5 bases from J, the junction kept 16 bases outside the gene matches. CDR1 MDHEN and CDR2 SYDVKM come from the germline V gene. The length of the CDR3 is 17 residues. The CDR3 loop is CASSPTRDRELRTEAFF. In nucleotides, the CDR3 is TGTGCCAGCAGCCCCACGCGGGACAGGGAATTGCGTACTGAAGCTTTCTTT.

This rearrangement joins TRBV5-8 to TRBJ1-3; 8 bases map to TRBD1. The CDR3 length is 16 residues. Germline CDR1 and CDR2: SGHTS and YDEGEE. The V and J ends lost 3 bases and 3 bases, in that order; junction bases with no gene match: 8. The CDR3 here is CASSWGPGGIGNTIYF. CDR3 sequence (DNA): TGTGCCAGCAGCTGGGGGCCAGGGGGCATTGGAAACACCATATATTTT.

The chain is built from TRBV5-3 and TRBJ1-3, with D maybe TRBD1 (5 bases). TRBV5-3 has ORF status, its function being uncertain. The CDR3 loop spans 16 amino acids. V lost 2 bases to trimming and J lost 0 bases, with 12 bases between them. In DNA, the CDR3 is TGTGCCAGAAGCTTACACAGGACGGCCTCTGGAAACACCATATATTTT. Encoded protein: CARSLHRTASGNTIYF.

The chain employs TRBV5-6 and TRBJ1-6; D is unclear. CDR1 and CDR2 from the germline V gene are SGHDT and YYEEEE. This CDR3 is built from 16 residues. Deletions cut 0 bases from V and 0 bases from J, with 7 bases between. The CDR3 coding sequence is TGTGCCAGCAGCTTGGCCGGGAGCTCCTATAATTCACCCCTCCACTTT. It yields the protein CASSLAGSSYNSPLHF. The entire variable domain, with the rest obtained from reference TRBV5-6 and TRBJ1-6, is as follows: DAGVTQSPTHLIKTRGQQVTLRCSPKSGHDTVSWYQQALGQGPQFIFQYYEEEERQRGNFPDRFSGHQFPNYSSELNVNALLLGDSALYLCASSLAGSSYNSPLHFGNGTRLTVT.

This clone was seen a single time. The rearrangement uses TRBV5-4 and TRBJ2-1, with a possible D match to TRBD1 (6 bases). This CDR3 is built from 15 residues. V lost 2 bases and J 1 base, leaving 10 bases between the germline ends. CDR1 SGHNT and CDR2 YYREEE come from the germline V gene (reference sequence). CDR3 loop: CASSLQGGSYNEQFF. The CDR3 nucleotides are TGTGCCAGCAGCTTACAGGGTGGTTCCTACAATGAGCAGTTCTTC.

The rearrangement joins TRBV25-1 to TRBJ2-7; TRBD1 matches 10 bases. Trimming took 7 bases from V and 5 from J; bases not matched to a gene: 5. CDR3 length equals 13 residues. Germline CDR1 and CDR2: MGHDK and SYGVNS. The CDR3: CASNRQGADEQYF. In DNA form, the CDR3 reads TGTGCCAGCAACAGACAGGGGGCGGACGAGCAGTACTTC.

This clone has a handful of counts. The chain is built from TRBV5-1 and TRBJ2-5; 14 nucleotides align to TRBD2. The CDR3 consists of 18 residues. Germline lookup yields CDR1 SGHRS and CDR2 YFSETQ. J gave up 3 bases and V 4 bases, and 11 bases lay outside the gene matches. In DNA, the CDR3 is TGCGCCAGCAGCCTAGGACTAGCGGGAGGCCGTGGTAAAGAGACCCAGTACTTC. Residues: CASSLGLAGGRGKETQYF.

The gene calls are TRBV5-4 and TRBJ2-3; 12 bases match TRBD2. The CDR3 is 16 amino acids. J gave up 5 bases and V 4 bases, and 8 bases lay outside the gene matches. Germline-derived CDR1 and CDR2 are SGHNT and YYREEE (reference sequence). The CDR3 region has the DNA TGTGCCAGCAGCGGATTACTAGCGGGAGGAGGAGATACGCAGTATTTT. Translation gives CASSGLLAGGGDTQYF.

This clone was counted once. The chain employs TRBV19 and TRBJ2-7; D might be TRBD1 (6 bases). The V end was cut by 8 bases, the J end by 3 bases, with 17 bases between. CDR1 LNHDA and CDR2 SQIVND come from the germline V gene (reference sequence). This CDR3 region has 14 residues. The CDR3 loop reads CASSSGVQLYEQYF. Here the CDR3 DNA reads TGTGCCAGTTCGTCAGGGGTTCAACTCTACGAGCAGTACTTC.

About this clone: This CDR3 is also generated by other DNA sequences in the sample. DNA for the CDR3: TGTGCCTGGAGTACAGGGACCTCCTATAATTCACCCCTCCACTTT. This translates into CAWSTGTSYNSPLHF. The chain uses TRBV30 and TRBJ1-6, with a tentative D call TRBD1 (6 bases). V was pared by 2 bases and J by 0 bases, with 8 bases between. CDR3 size: 15 residues. The germline CDR1 and CDR2 sequences are GTSNPN and SVGIG (reference sequence).

V usage is TRBV7-2 and J usage is TRBJ1-3; a possible D gene is TRBD1 (5 bases). The CDR3 has 18 residues. Trimming cost V 1 base and J 0 bases, with 16 bases left between them. The germline V gene encodes CDR1 SGHTA and CDR2 FQGNSA. As DNA, the CDR3 is TGTGCCAGCAGCTTAGGGTATCCGGGGACTCTCTCTGGAAACACCATATATTTT. It translates to CASSLGYPGTLSGNTIYF.